One sample yielded the 2 T cell receptor beta chains listed below, sequenced in a study of blood T cells in healthy people across ages. Through a sample-barcoded 5' primer and a J-beta primer mix, a second PCR was run for roughly 7 to 11 cycles. TCRdb fed the 5' RACE reads into MiXCR, producing one record per CDR3 protein. The data contain approximately 780,000 distinct CDR3 sequences, roughly 24% of them singletons. Separately, the same data were catalogued under a study of T cells of mothers and their children.

Sequenced material: blood. These receptors came from a boy aged 10-17 years in good health.

The chain is built from TRBV29-1 and TRBJ1-1; D is unclear. Germline V gene lookup returns CDR1 SQVTM and CDR2 ANQGSEA. V lost 5 bases and J 0 bases, leaving 10 bases between the germline ends. CDR3 size: 13 residues. This CDR3 reads CSVQRLMNTEAFF. Written as DNA, the CDR3 is TGCAGCGTTCAGCGGCTCATGAACACTGAAGCTTTCTTT. Looking up the rest from reference TRBV29-1 and TRBJ1-1 gives the full variable domain: SAVISQKPSRDICQRGTSLTIQCQVDSQVTMMFWYRQQPGQSLTLIATANQGSEATYESGFVIDKFPISRPNLTFSTLTVSNMSPEDSSIYLCSVQRLMNTEAFFGQGTRLTVV.

The chain combines TRBV10-3 with TRBJ2-5; D call uncertain. Germline CDR1 reads ENHRY; CDR2 reads SYGVKD. V was trimmed by 5 bases and J by 5 bases, leaving 15 bases between them. This CDR3 is built from 14 residues. The CDR3 sequence is CAISSDRQEETQYF. As DNA, the CDR3 is TGTGCCATCAGTTCAGATCGGCAGGAGGAGACCCAGTACTTC.